The 20 T cell receptor beta chains below were found in one sample sequenced in a study of cytomegalovirus exposure and HLA in healthy donors. PCR used 60 Vbeta primers and 13 Jbeta primers. Sequencing used immunoSEQ multiplex PCR; TCRdb keeps in-frame clones, though not all of them. The sample includes around 200,000 clones, over 80% of them seen just once. The sample consisted of PBMCs. These receptors all come from a middle-aged man in good health and CMV-seropositive.

The gene calls are TRBV18 and TRBJ2-7, with 9 bases lining up with TRBD1. Germline V CDR1 and CDR2: KGHSH, LQKENI. V shed 2 bases, J shed 7 bases, and the junction held 9 bases outside the gene matches. The CDR3 runs 15 residues. The CDR3 bases are TGTGCCAGCTCACCAACGGGACAGGGAGGGATTGAGCAGTACTTC. Amino acid sequence: CASSPTGQGGIEQYF.

This chain connects TRBV5-1 to TRBJ1-3; D uncertain. The germline V gene encodes CDR1 SGHRS and CDR2 YFSETQ. This CDR3 contains 12 residues. V lost 4 bases to trimming and J lost 4 bases, with 6 bases between them. CDR3 sequence (DNA): TGCGCCAGCAGCCCAGAAGGAAACACCATATATTTT. Amino acids: CASSPEGNTIYF.

The rearrangement joins TRBV19 to TRBJ1-1; D is unresolved. The CDR3 runs 14 residues. The V gene lost 0 bases and the J gene lost 2 bases, with 7 bases spanning the gap. Germline assignment: CDR1 LNHDA and CDR2 SQIVND (reference sequence). The CDR3 DNA is TGTGCCAGTAGTATAGAGGCCTTAAACACTGAAGCTTTCTTT. Translation: CASSIEALNTEAFF.

This rearrangement joins TRBV4-1 to TRBJ1-1, with 10 bases matching TRBD1. Germline V gene sequence: CDR1 MGHRA, CDR2 YSYEKL. V trimming: 3 bases; J trimming: 4 bases; junction bases outside the gene matches: 5. CDR3 length equals 15 residues. The CDR3 DNA reads TGCGCCAGCAGCCATCCTGGACAGGGGGTCACTGAAGCTTTCTTT. It codes for CASSHPGQGVTEAFF.

This sequence joins TRBV27 and TRBJ2-5, with TRBD1 as a possible D gene (6 bases). CDR1 MNHEY and CDR2 SMNVEV come from the germline V gene (reference sequence). The CDR3 extends over 11 amino acids. The germline V and J ends were trimmed by 6 bases and 11 bases, with 13 bases remaining between them. CDR3 coding DNA: TGTGCCAGCAGCTTGTCAGGGGAGCAGTACTTC. Translating gives CASSLSGEQYF.

V gene TRBV7-9 combines with J gene TRBJ1-1; no firm D call. The CDR3 length is 14 residues. Looked up from germline, CDR1 is SEHNR and CDR2 is FQNEAQ (reference sequence). Trimming cost V 4 bases and J 2 bases, with 11 bases left between them. CDR3: CASSSGNKNTEAFF. CDR3 bases: TGTGCCAGCAGCTCGGGGAATAAAAACACTGAAGCTTTCTTT.

The chain carries TRBV7-9 and TRBJ1-4; 7 positions agree with TRBD1. CDR1 is SEHNR and CDR2 is FQNEAQ in the germline V gene (reference sequence). The length of the CDR3 is 14 residues. The V and J ends lost 5 bases and 7 bases, in that order; junction bases with no gene match: 7. The CDR3 nucleotides read TGTGCCAGCAGCCCAGCAGGGGACAGTGAAAAACTGTTTTTT. It encodes CASSPAGDSEKLFF.

The chain employs TRBV7-8 and TRBJ1-1; a possible D gene is TRBD1 (6 bases). Germline assignment: CDR1 SGHVS and CDR2 FQNEAQ. CDR3 length equals 13 residues. Trimming pared 5 bases from V and 7 bases from J, leaving 14 bases between. The CDR3 sequence: CASSLAQDSEAFF. The CDR3 coding sequence is TGTGCCAGCAGCCTTGCTCAGGACAGTGAAGCTTTCTTT.

The chain recombines TRBV5-1 with TRBJ2-2; tentatively, D is TRBD2 (6 bases). V shed 4 bases and J shed 6 bases, with 16 bases lying between them. CDR1 and CDR2 from the germline V gene are SGHRS and YFSETQ. This CDR3 has 15 residues. CDR3 DNA: TGCGCCAGCAGCGGTGACATGGGAGGTCCCGGGGAGCTGTTTTTT. Its translation is CASSGDMGGPGELFF. Full variable domain (outside the CDR3, taken from reference TRBV5-1 and TRBJ2-2): KAGVTQTPRYLIKTRGQQVTLSCSPISGHRSVSWYQQTPGQGLQFLFEYFSETQRNKGNFPGRFSGRQFSNSRSEMNVSTLELGDSALYLCASSGDMGGPGELFFGEGSRLTVL.

V gene TRBV11-2 combines with J gene TRBJ1-4, with D possibly being TRBD1 (6 bases). The CDR3 consists of 18 residues. Germline assignment: CDR1 SGHAT and CDR2 FQNNGV. Trimming removed 5 bases from V and 6 bases from J, with 25 bases in between. The CDR3 DNA reads as TGTGCCAGCAGCACATCCGTTCGGCGGACCAGGGGTTATGAAAAACTGTTTTTT. Translating it yields CASSTSVRRTRGYEKLFF.

The genes are TRBV11-3 and TRBJ1-1, with 7 nucleotides matching TRBD1. Germline V gene lookup returns CDR1 SGHNT and CDR2 YENEEA. This CDR3 spans 13 amino acids. The trim removed 10 bases at V and 4 bases at J, leaving 9 bases unmatched. The DNA of the CDR3 is TGTGCCACGGGACAGCTTTATTTCACTGAAGCTTTCTTT. This encodes CATGQLYFTEAFF.

The V gene is TRBV27, the J gene TRBJ1-5; a possible D gene is TRBD1 (6 bases). Looked up from germline, CDR1 is MNHEY and CDR2 is SMNVEV (reference sequence). Between the trimmed V and J ends, which lost 5 bases and 5 bases, there was a span of 16 bases. This CDR3 comprises 15 residues. CDR3 DNA: TGTGCCAGCAGTCTCCATTGGTCAGGGGATCAGCCCCAGCATTTT. This translates into CASSLHWSGDQPQHF.

The chain links TRBV5-6 to TRBJ1-2; tentative D call: TRBD1 (6 bases). The CDR3 loop spans 13 amino acids. V lost 4 bases, J lost 8 bases, and 15 bases lay in between. Germline V gene data show CDR1 as SGHDT and CDR2 as YYEEEE. The CDR3 DNA follows: TGTGCCAGCAGCCCCCGGACAGCCGGGGGCTACACCTTC. Encoded protein: CASSPRTAGGYTF.

The gene calls are TRBV30 and TRBJ2-5; D unresolved. The length of the CDR3 is 13 residues. The germline CDR1 and CDR2 sequences are GTSNPN and SVGIG (reference sequence). Trimming left V 3 bases short and J 7 bases short, with 15 bases between. The CDR3 spells CAWSPSKRGTQYF. CDR3 nucleotide sequence: TGTGCCTGGAGCCCCTCGAAAAGAGGGACCCAGTACTTC.

The CDR3 nucleotides read TGTGCCAGCGCCCCCGGGGGCGGGGGGTACAATGAGCAGTTCTTC. It specifies CASAPGGGGYNEQFF. The rearrangement joins TRBV6-4 to TRBJ2-1, with 8 bases that match TRBD2. CDR3 size: 15 residues. Losses at the gene ends were 8 bases for V and 4 bases for J; bases not matched to a gene: 10. Germline V lookup: CDR1 MRHNA, CDR2 SNTAGT.

The chain links TRBV7-2 to TRBJ2-7; 9 bases line up with TRBD2. The V gene's germline CDR1 is SGHTA and CDR2 FQGNSA. Unmatched junction bases numbered 11, after V lost 5 bases and J lost 0 bases. The CDR3 loop spans 17 amino acids. This CDR3 reads CASSLVGGTSNSYEQYF. The CDR3 DNA follows: TGTGCCAGCAGCCTCGTGGGCGGGACTAGCAACTCCTACGAGCAGTACTTC.

The J gene is TRBJ1-5, the V gene TRBV7-2; D not certain. There are 14 residues in the CDR3. Trimming stripped 4 bases from V and 7 bases from J, with 14 bases between. The germline gives CDR1 SGHTA, CDR2 FQGNSA. The CDR3, as DNA: TGTGCCAGCAGCTCGAGCGGGCGGGGACAGCCCCAGCATTTT. Translating it yields CASSSSGRGQPQHF.

The chain employs TRBV11-2 and TRBJ2-7, with D tentatively TRBD1 (6 bases). Germline V lookup: CDR1 SGHAT, CDR2 FQNNGV. The ends were cut back, 5 bases at V and 0 bases at J, with 8 bases in the middle. This CDR3 has 13 residues. CDR3: CASSPDSSYEQYV. The CDR3 bases are TGTGCCAGCAGCCCGGACAGCTCCTACGAGCAGTACGTC.

CDR3 DNA sequence: TGTGCCAGCAGCCCCCGGGTAGCGGGAGGGCTGGGGTACAATGAGCAGTTCTTC. Translation: CASSPRVAGGLGYNEQFF. This chain links TRBV4-2 with TRBJ2-1; 11 nucleotides line up with TRBD2. Per germline, CDR1 LGHNA and CDR2 YNFKEQ. Trimming at V came to 4 bases and at J to 4 bases, leaving 12 bases not matched to a gene. CDR3 length equals 18 residues.

The chain has TRBV5-1 and TRBJ2-5; D is perhaps TRBD2 (5 bases). The V and J ends lost 4 bases and 4 bases respectively, with 14 bases between them. From germline, CDR1 is SGHRS and CDR2 YFSETQ. This CDR3 comprises 14 residues. The CDR3: CASSRGSGIETQYF. For the CDR3, the DNA is TGCGCCAGCAGCCGGGGATCGGGAATAGAGACCCAGTACTTC.